This T cell receptor (beta chain) is drawn from a study of TIL therapy for anti-PD-1-resistant metastatic lung cancer. Whole-study context: Half of patients were current or former smokers.

Time point given: pre-treatment sample, taken before nivolumab and TIL therapy. Pleural nodules or supraclavicular lymph nodes made up most of the excised metastases sampled. Patients were adults with stage 4 NSCLC. This was the immunoSEQ v3 assay. Each library reached roughly 2 million read pairs, or roughly 4.5-6.5 million at deep level. The protocol was immunoSEQ multiplex PCR, while the TCRdb copy is restricted to in-frame clones and leaves out a portion. The sample includes roughly 92,000 clones, just over 65% seen only once; the top ten take about 10%. Notes on the study in general: The cohort had more treatment-naive, never-smoker and oncogene-addicted patients than typical.

This clone was seen more than once but under ten times. Its matching antigen is unknown. V gave up 5 bases and J gave up 4 bases, with 17 bases separating them. The CDR3 extends over 15 amino acids. Germline V CDR1 and CDR2: SEHNR, FQNEAQ (reference sequence). The sample here was tumor tissue, taken at baseline. This sequence was found in a person between 25 and 80 years old with non-small cell lung cancer. The chain employs TRBV7-9 and TRBJ1-1; D might be TRBD1 (5 bases). CDR3 loop: CASSRGVGMSTEAFF. In nucleotides, the CDR3 is TGTGCCAGCAGCCGAGGGGTGGGTATGAGCACTGAAGCTTTCTTT.